This TCR beta chain was profiled in a study of blood T cell repertoires in COVID-19. About the research overall: Sites in the United States, Italy and Spain provided acute and convalescent COVID-19 samples. Sample material is recorded as cDNA or gDNA derived from T cells, B-cell-depleted T cells, or PBMCs.

Germline values: CDR1 SNHLY, CDR2 FYNNEI. The CDR3 runs to 16 residues. J lost 5 bases, V lost 0 bases, and 5 bases had no gene match. In the source study's methods: Amplification of reference gene primers was used by the study to estimate nucleated cell counts. Sequencing was performed with immunoSEQ multiplex PCR; in TCRdb, only in-frame clones are kept and a portion is missing. V, J and clone size are taken as reported in that table, and D and trimming were inferred from the DNA itself. The profile shows roughly 120,000 clones, 65% to 90% of them singletons. This TCR derives from a woman aged 60-70 years with acute or convalescent COVID-19. Sequenced material: peripheral blood. The V and J genes are TRBV2 and TRBJ2-5; 11 bases line up with TRBD1. The CDR3 is CASSEAWTGGWETQYF. DNA of the CDR3: TGTGCCAGCAGTGAAGCGTGGACAGGGGGCTGGGAGACCCAGTACTTC.